This T cell receptor (beta chain) is from a study of shared clonotypes between healthy human individuals. Profiled with immunoSEQ multiplex PCR; TCRdb holds only in-frame clones, not every one. The sample contains over a million clones, 98% of which appear only once. The CDR3 contains 10 residues. Germline CDR1 DFQATT, CDR2 SNEGSKA (reference sequence). V lost 4 bases to trimming and J lost 5 bases, with 6 bases between them. The origin of this receptor is a man under 40 in good health. What was sequenced was naive CD4+ T cells sorted from blood. Subset specified: CD45RA+ positively selected. This chain links TRBV20-1 with TRBJ2-7; no firm D call. The CDR3 region is CSATQDEQYF. CDR3 coding DNA: TGCAGTGCTACGCAGGACGAGCAGTACTTC.